Below, one T cell receptor (beta chain) is given with its context. This record belongs to a study of T cell responses to AZD1222 COVID-19 vaccine. Clones were sequenced by immunoSEQ multiplex PCR, and TCRdb holds only the in-frame ones, with some missing. The sample contains approximately 220,000 clones, 85% to 95% of which appear only once. The specimen was peripheral blood, collected on day 0 of MenACWY control vaccination. This sequence originates from an adult in good health.

The CDR3 spells CASSFSGTTSTDTQYF. DNA of the CDR3: TGTGCCAGCAGCTTTTCCGGGACAACTAGCACAGATACGCAGTATTTT. The rearrangement links TRBV7-9 to TRBJ2-3; D is perhaps TRBD1 (6 bases). There are 16 residues in the CDR3. Germline V gene data show CDR1 as SEHNR and CDR2 as FQNEAQ (reference sequence). V was shortened by 3 bases and J by 0 bases, with 13 bases between the two germline ends.